This T cell receptor beta chain was captured in a study of vaccination and CD4 T cells after COVID-19. At the level of the study: Samples after vaccination came a median around 70 days past dose two, ranging 14 to 241. Cellular stimulation was performed using overlapping spike peptides derived from SARS-CoV-2, HCoV-NL63, HCoV-OC43 and HCoV-229E. Among convalescent patients, a few were sampled at day 14 and at days 161 to 241 post-vaccination.

The CDR3 spans 16 residues. V lost 0 bases to trimming and J lost 0 bases, with 12 bases between them. Germline V lookup: CDR1 SGHNT, CDR2 YENEEA. With the Oncomine TCR Beta short-read assay, DNA from cultured CD4+ T cells was sequenced. In TCRdb, the PCR reads were re-called with MiXCR into one record per CDR3 protein. The sample has approximately 20,000 distinct CDR3 sequences, roughly 50% seen once. A note on this clonotype: The antigen is undetermined.

Time point given: late sampling 161 to 241 days after vaccination in three convalescent patients. The treatment here: approximately nine-day PBMC culture with coronavirus spike peptide pools or control peptides (ViraFEST assay). Under the ViraFEST approach, antigen-specific T cells were expanded with peptide pools and TCRs subsequently sequenced. The sequences come from CD4+ T cells from blood, cultured in vitro, collected about 7 months after SARS-CoV-2 vaccination. This clonotype originated in a human donor who had recovered from COVID-19. The chain is built from TRBV11-3 and TRBJ2-7; D is ambiguous. The CDR3 DNA is TGTGCCAGCAGCTTAGATGCACCACCGAGCTCCTACGAGCAGTACTTC. This gives the protein CASSLDAPPSSYEQYF.